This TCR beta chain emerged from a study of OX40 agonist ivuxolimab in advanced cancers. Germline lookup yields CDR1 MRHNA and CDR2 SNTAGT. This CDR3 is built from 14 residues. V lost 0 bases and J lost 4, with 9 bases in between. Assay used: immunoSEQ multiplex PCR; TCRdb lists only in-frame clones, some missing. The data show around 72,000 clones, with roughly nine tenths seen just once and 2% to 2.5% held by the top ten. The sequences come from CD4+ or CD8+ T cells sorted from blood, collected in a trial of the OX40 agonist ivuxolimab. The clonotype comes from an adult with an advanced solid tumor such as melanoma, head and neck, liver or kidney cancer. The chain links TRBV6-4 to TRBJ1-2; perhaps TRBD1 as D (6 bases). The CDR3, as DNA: TGTGCCAGCAGTGACTCCGGGGGCCTCTATGGCTACACCTTC. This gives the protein CASSDSGGLYGYTF.